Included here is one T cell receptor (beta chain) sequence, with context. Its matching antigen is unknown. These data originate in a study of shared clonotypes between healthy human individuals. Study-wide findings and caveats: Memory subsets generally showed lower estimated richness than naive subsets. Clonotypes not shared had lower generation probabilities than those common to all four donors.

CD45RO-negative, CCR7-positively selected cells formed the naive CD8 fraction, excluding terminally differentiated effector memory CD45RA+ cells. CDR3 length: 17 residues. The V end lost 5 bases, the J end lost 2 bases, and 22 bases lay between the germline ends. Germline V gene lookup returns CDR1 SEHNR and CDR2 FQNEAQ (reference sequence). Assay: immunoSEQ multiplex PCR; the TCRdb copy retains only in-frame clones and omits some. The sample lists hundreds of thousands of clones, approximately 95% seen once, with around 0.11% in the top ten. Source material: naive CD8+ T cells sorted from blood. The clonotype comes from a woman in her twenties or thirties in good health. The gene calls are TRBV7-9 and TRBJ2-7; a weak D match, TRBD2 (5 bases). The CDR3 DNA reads TGTGCCAGCAGCCCCCGGACGGGAATAGGGTTAGCCTACGAGCAGTACTTC. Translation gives CASSPRTGIGLAYEQYF.